This T cell receptor (beta chain) was sequenced for a study of identical twins (dated by TCRdb to about 2016). In the study overall: To test whether fetal clonotypes persist, the study used deep sequencing on TCR alpha and beta repertoires from monozygotic twins, unrelated adults of various ages, and cord blood. To rule out contamination, the twin experiments were replicated at different times with different library preparation protocols. The paper's findings and limits, for the study overall: Out-of-frame TCR alpha sequences shared between twins showed an excess of low generation-probability sequences compared with coincidental sharing between unrelated individuals. Conclusions relied on cross-sectional statistical analysis, since the same donors could not be followed over many years. Invariant T cells such as MAIT and iNKT could partly confound zero-insertion analyses, although diverse VJ usage argued against such confounding for most clonotypes. Abundant cord blood beta clonotypes carried fewer insertions; young adult naive repertoires showed a weaker similar trend, while memory repertoires showed none. In beta out-of-frame sequences, excess twin sharing was weaker, because having fewer shared sequences lowered the signal-to-noise ratio. In monozygotic twins, out-of-frame TCR alpha sharing was systematically underestimated by recombination models, although the models agreed with sharing between unrelated individuals.

In the case of this clonotype: This clone's antigen is unknown. No per-base quality is available; no much larger clone lies one base away.

Libraries were prepared through 5' RACE. TCRdb records Illumina HiSeq 2000 as the sequencer. A universal primer binding site was added through template switching, and the final cDNA carried a unique molecular identifier so that TCR cDNA molecules could be counted accurately. First-strand cDNA for TCR alpha and beta chains was synthesized from specific primers in the conserved constant-segment region. To control for contamination, each cDNA library was double barcoded with a SMART-Mk sample barcode plus Illumina barcodes. TruSeq adapter sequences along with Illumina sample barcodes were introduced in two successive PCR steps. The TCR alpha and beta cDNA libraries were sequenced on the Illumina HiSeq platform using custom primers. Turning to the authors' computational methods: Unique molecular identifiers were extracted from raw reads with MiGEC, and CDR3 positions were determined with MiXCR. For each individual, recombination models were inferred using an EM algorithm with the repgenHMM and IGoR tools. Shared clonotypes were analyzed with the tcR package in R, and sharing was normalized by the product of cloneset sizes. To study raw recombination without the effects of thymic and clonal selection, out-of-frame nonproductive sequences were analyzed. TCRdb reanalyzed the raw reads on its own, using fastp at Q25 for trimming and MiXCR for clone calling, and kept in-frame beta chains. All rows with the same CDR3 protein become a single entry with the most common DNA and genes. Here the V and J calls rest on TCRdb's processing, not on the authors' analysis. For this sample the table gives 200,000 to 250,000 distinct CDR3 sequences, of which 5.5% to 7.5% were detected only once. In total, the top ten clones hold roughly 15% of the sample.

Every donor was a healthy Caucasian. The twin cohort comprised three pairs of female monozygotic twins, all aged about 18 to 30 years. Positive isolation kits from Invitrogen were used to isolate CD4+ and CD8+ T cell populations. CDR1 and CDR2, looked up from the germline V gene (reference sequence), are MNHEY and SMNVEV. Spanning cysteine to phenylalanine, the CDR3 consists of 14 amino acids. Just the 42-base CDR3 DNA is kept, in frame starting at base 1. Relative to germline, V is 0 bases shorter and J is 4 bases shorter, with 10 bases between their ends. The data were also submitted as part of a second study, on T cells expressing NK-cell markers. The second publication reports: Under 10 donors provided sorted CD3+CD56+NKG2C+, CD3+CD56+NKG2C- and CD3+CD56-NKG2C+ T-cell subsets, whose TCR beta-chain repertoires were profiled. Of the eight sequenced donors, seven were found to be HCMV-seropositive and one was found to be HCMV-seronegative. To restrict sorting to alphabetaTCR-expressing T cells, an anti-gammadeltaTCR antibody was added in several experiments. In more than 5 donors, the dominant CD3+CD56+NKG2C+ clonotypes ranked among the top 10 CD8+ clonotypes, making up about 1.0-7.5% of CD8+ T cells. Those dominant clonotypes were again the most abundant among CD3+CD56-NKG2C+ cells in a handful of donors, at about 28.3-60.1%. It remained unclear whether the expanded NKG2C-expressing T cell clones were specific for HCMV antigens. Randomly selected healthy volunteers, three men and five women, were used as the eight sequenced donors. A commercial ELISA kit detecting HCMV-specific IgG in serum was used to determine HCMV serostatus. MIGEC handled demultiplexing of the reads and grouping by UMI, while MiTCR was used to assemble and quantify clonotypes. Only TCR cDNA sequences supported by at least two reads were kept to exclude erroneous sequences. Downstream repertoire analysis used the tcR package, and clonotypes were matched across fractions by CDR3 nucleotide sequence plus V segment. VDJmatch was used to annotate antigen specificity against VDJdb, with one amino acid substitution in CDR3 allowed.

The sequenced sample consisted of CD8+ T cells sorted from blood. The rearrangement combines TRBV27 with TRBJ2-7; the D element could tentatively be TRBD1 or TRBD2, as 5 bases agree for each. This TCR came from a woman aged 18 to 35 in good health. The nucleotide sequence reads as follows: TGTGCCAGCAGTTTATCGGGGACCTTATACGAGCAGTACTTC. This encodes CASSLSGTLYEQYF.